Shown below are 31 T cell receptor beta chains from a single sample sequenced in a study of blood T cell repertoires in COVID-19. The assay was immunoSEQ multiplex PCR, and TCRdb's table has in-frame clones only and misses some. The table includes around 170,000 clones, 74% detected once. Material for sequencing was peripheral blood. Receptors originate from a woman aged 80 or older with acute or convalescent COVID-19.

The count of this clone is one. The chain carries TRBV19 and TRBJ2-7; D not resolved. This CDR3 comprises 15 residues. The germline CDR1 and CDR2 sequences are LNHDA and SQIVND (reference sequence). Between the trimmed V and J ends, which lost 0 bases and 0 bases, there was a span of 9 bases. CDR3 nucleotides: TGTGCCAGTAGTATAGACACGACACCCTCCTACGAGCAGTACTTC. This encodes CASSIDTTPSYEQYF.

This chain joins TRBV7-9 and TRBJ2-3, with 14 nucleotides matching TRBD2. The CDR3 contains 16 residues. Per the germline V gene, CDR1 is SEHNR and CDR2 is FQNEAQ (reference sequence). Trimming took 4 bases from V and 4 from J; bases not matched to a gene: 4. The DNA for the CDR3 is TGTGCCAGCAGCTCGGGACTAGCGGGAGCCGCAGATACGCAGTATTTT. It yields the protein CASSSGLAGAADTQYF.

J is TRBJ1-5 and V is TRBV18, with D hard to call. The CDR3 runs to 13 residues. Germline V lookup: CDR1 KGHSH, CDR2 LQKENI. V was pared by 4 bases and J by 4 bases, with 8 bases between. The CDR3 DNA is TGTGCCAGCTCACTACAGAGTAATCAGCCCCAGCATTTT. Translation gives CASSLQSNQPQHF.

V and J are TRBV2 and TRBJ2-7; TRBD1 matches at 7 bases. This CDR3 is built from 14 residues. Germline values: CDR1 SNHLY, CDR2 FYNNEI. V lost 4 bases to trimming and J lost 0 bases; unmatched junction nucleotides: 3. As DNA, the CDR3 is TGTGCCAGCAGTGGAGCAGGGGGCTCCTACGAGCAGTACTTC. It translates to CASSGAGGSYEQYF. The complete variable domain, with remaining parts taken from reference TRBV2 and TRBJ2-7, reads EPEVTQTPSHQVTQMGQEVILRCVPISNHLYFYWYRQILGQKVEFLVSFYNNEISEKSEIFDDQFSVERPDGSNFTLKIRSTKLEDSAMYFCASSGAGGSYEQYFGPGTRLTVT.

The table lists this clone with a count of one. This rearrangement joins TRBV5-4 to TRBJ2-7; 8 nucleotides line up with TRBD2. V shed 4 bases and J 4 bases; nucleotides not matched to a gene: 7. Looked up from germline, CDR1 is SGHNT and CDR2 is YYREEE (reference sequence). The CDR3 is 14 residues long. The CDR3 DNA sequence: TGTGCCAGCAGCGTACTAGCGGATTCATACGAGCAGTACTTC. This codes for CASSVLADSYEQYF.

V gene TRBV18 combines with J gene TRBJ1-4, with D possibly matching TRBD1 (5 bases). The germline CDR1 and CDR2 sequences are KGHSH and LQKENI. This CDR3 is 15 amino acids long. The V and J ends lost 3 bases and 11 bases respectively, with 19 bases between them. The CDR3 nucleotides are TGTGCCAGCTCACCTACGGACACCATAAGCAGGAAACTGTTTTTT. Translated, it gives CASSPTDTISRKLFF.

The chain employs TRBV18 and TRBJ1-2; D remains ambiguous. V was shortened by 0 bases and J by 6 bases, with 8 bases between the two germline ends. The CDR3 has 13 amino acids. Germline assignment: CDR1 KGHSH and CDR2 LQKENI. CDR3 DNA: TGTGCCAGCTCACCACCGGTCCGGGATGGCTACACCTTC. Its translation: CASSPPVRDGYTF.

For the CDR3, the DNA is TGCGCCAGCAAACCCGGGCCTCAGAGGGCGTCCTACAATGAGCAGTTCTTC. This codes for CASKPGPQRASYNEQFF. The chain recombines TRBV5-1 with TRBJ2-1, with D maybe TRBD2 (5 bases). The CDR3 spans 17 residues. Trimming took off 6 bases at V and 1 base at J, with 20 bases between the two ends. In germline, CDR1 is SGHRS, CDR2 YFSETQ.

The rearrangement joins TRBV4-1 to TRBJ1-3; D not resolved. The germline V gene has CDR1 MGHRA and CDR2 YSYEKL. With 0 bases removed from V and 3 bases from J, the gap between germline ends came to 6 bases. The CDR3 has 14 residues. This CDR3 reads CASSQDRSGNTIYF. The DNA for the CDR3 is TGCGCCAGCAGCCAAGACCGGAGTGGAAACACCATATATTTT.

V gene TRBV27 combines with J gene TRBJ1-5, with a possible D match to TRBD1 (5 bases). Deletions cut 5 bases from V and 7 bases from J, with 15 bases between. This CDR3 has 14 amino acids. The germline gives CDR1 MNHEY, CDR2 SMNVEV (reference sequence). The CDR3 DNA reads TGTGCCAGCAGTCCCCAGGGTCTAGGACAGCCCCAGCATTTT. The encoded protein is CASSPQGLGQPQHF.

CDR3 DNA sequence: TGTGCCAGCAGCCTCATACCTCAGGGCAGAGGTGGCTACACCTTC. It yields the protein CASSLIPQGRGGYTF. V usage is TRBV28 and J usage is TRBJ1-2; TRBD1 is a possible D gene (5 bases). V dropped 6 bases and J dropped 7 bases, with 21 bases sitting between them. CDR3 length: 15 residues. Germline CDR1 MDHEN, CDR2 SYDVKM.

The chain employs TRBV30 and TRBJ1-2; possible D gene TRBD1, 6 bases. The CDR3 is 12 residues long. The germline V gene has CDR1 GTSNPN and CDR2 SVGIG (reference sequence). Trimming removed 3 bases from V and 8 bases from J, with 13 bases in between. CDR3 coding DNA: TGTGCCTGGAGAGTGGATGGGGGCGGCTACACCTTC. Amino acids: CAWRVDGGGYTF.

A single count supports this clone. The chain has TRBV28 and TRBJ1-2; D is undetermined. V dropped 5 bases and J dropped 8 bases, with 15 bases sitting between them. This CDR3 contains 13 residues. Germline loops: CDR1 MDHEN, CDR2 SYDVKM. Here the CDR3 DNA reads TGTGCCAGCAGTCCGACACCGGCCTCGGGCTACACCTTC. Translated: CASSPTPASGYTF.

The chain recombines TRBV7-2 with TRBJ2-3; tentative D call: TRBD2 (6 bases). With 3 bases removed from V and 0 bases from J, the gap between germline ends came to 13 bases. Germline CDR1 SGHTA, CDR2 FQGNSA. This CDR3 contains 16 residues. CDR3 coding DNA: TGTGCCAGCAGCTTGTCTCCTAGCGTGAGCACAGATACGCAGTATTTT. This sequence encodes CASSLSPSVSTDTQYF.

The CDR3 is CASSRTASGANVLTF. The CDR3, as DNA: TGTGCCAGCTCACGGACTGCGTCTGGGGCCAACGTCCTGACTTTC. The chain recombines TRBV18 with TRBJ2-6, with D perhaps TRBD2 (5 bases). The CDR3 is 15 amino acids. Germline V CDR1 and CDR2: KGHSH, LQKENI. The V end was cut by 4 bases, the J end by 1 base, with 8 bases between.

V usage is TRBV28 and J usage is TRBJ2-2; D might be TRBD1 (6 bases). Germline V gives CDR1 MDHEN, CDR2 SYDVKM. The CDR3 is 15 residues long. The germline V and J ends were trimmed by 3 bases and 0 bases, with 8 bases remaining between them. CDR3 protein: CASSLSGANTGELFF. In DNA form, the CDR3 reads TGTGCCAGCAGTTTGTCAGGGGCGAACACCGGGGAGCTGTTTTTT.

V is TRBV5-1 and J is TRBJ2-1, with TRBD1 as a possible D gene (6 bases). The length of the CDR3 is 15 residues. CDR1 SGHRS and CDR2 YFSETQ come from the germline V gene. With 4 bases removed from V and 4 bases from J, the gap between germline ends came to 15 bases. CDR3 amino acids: CASSPLGTTYNEQFF. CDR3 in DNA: TGCGCCAGCAGCCCCCTCGGGACAACGTACAATGAGCAGTTCTTC.

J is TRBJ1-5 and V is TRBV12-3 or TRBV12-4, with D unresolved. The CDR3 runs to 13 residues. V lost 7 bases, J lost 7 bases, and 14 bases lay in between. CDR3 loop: CASNTFEGQPQHF. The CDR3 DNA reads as TGTGCCAGCAACACTTTTGAGGGACAGCCCCAGCATTTT.

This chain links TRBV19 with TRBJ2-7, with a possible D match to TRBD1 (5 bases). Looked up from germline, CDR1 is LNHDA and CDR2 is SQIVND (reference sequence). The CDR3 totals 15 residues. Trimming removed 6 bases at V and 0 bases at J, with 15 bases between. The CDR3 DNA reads TGTGCCAGTAGCCTTCAGGGCCAAGTCTCCTACGAGCAGTACTTC. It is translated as CASSLQGQVSYEQYF.

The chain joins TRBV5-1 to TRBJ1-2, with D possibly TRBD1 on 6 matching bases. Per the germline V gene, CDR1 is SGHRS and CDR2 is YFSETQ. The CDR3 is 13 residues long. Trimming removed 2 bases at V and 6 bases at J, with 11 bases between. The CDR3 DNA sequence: TGCGCCAGCAGCTTAGAAGGGGGTAATGGCTACACCTTC. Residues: CASSLEGGNGYTF.

The DNA for the CDR3 is TGTGCCACCAGCGACGGCGGGAGCACTGAAGCTTTCTTT. Translated: CATSDGGSTEAFF. The chain uses TRBV15 and TRBJ1-1, with D uncertain. The CDR3 is made up of 13 amino acids. V shed 5 bases and J shed 4 bases, with 11 bases lying between them. Germline lookup yields CDR1 LNHNV and CDR2 YYDKDF (reference sequence).

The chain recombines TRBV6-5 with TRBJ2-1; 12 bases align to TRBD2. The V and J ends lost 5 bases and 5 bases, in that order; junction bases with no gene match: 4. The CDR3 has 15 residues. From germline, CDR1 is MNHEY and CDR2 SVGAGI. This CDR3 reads CASSTGLAGHNEQFF. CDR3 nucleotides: TGTGCCAGCAGTACGGGACTAGCGGGCCACAATGAGCAGTTCTTC.

The CDR3, as DNA: TGTGCCAGCAGCCCATACGTTATGCGGGAGACCCAGTACTTC. It codes for CASSPYVMRETQYF. This rearrangement joins TRBV14 to TRBJ2-5; no reliable D call. Germline loops: CDR1 SGHDN, CDR2 FVKESK. CDR3 length: 14 amino acids. V lost 4 bases and J lost 5, with 14 bases in between.

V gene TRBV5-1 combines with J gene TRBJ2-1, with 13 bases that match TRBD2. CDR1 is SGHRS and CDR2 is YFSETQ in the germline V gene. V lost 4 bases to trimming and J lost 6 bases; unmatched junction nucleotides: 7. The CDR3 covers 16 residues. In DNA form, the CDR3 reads TGCGCCAGCAGCCGCGGAGGGACTAGCGGGACCAATGAGCAGTTCTTC. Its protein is CASSRGGTSGTNEQFF.

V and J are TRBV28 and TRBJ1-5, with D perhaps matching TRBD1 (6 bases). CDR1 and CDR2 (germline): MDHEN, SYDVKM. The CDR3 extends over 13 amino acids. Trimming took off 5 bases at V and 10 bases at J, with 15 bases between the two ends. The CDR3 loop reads CASSGRGGEPQHF. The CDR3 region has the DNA TGTGCCAGCAGTGGCAGGGGAGGGGAACCCCAGCATTTT.

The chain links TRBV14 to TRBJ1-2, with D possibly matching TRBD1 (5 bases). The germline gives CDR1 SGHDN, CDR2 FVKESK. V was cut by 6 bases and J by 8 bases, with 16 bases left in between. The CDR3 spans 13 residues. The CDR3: CASSPAGGTGYTF. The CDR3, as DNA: TGTGCCAGCAGTCCCGCGGGCGGGACGGGCTACACCTTC.

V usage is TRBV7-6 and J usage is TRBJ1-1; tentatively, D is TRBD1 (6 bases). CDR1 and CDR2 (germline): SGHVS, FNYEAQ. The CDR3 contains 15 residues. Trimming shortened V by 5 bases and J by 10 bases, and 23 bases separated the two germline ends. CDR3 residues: CASSQLGGGNFGAFF. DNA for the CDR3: TGTGCCAGCAGCCAACTAGGGGGGGGAAACTTTGGAGCTTTCTTT.

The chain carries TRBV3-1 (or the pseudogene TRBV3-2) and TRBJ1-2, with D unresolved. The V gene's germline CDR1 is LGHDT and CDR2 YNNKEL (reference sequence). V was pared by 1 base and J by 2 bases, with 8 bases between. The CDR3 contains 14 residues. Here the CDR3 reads CASSQGQMNYGYTF. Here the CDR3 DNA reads TGTGCCAGCAGCCAAGGGCAAATGAACTATGGCTACACCTTC.

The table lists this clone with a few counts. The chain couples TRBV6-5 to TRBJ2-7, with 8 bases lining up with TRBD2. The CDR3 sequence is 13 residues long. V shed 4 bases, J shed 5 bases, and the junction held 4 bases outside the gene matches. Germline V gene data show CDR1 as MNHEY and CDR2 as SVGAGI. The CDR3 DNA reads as TGTGCCAGCAGTTTAGCGGGATGGAACGAGCAGTACTTC. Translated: CASSLAGWNEQYF.

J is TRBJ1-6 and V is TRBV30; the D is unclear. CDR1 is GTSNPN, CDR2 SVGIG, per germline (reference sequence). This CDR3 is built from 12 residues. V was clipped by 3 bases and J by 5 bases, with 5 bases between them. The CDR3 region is CAWRQNNSPLHF. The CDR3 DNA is TGTGCCTGGAGACAGAATAATTCACCCCTCCACTTT.

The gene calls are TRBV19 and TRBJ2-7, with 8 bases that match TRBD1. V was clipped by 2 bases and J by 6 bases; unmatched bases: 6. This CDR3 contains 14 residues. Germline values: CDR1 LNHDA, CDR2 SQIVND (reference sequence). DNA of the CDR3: TGTGCCAGTAGTATACAGGGGGCGTCGGTCGAGCAGTACTTC. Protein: CASSIQGASVEQYF.